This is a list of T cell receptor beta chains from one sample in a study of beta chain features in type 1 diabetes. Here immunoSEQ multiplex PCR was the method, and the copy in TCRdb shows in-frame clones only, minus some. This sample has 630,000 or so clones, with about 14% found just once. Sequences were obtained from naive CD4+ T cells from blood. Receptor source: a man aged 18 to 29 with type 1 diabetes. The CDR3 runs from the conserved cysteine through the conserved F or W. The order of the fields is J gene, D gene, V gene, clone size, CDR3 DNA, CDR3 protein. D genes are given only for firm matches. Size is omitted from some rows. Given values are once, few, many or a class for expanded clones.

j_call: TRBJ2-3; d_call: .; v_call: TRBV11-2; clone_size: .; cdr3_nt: TGTGCCAGCAGCCGCGGGGTGGCGGGGAGCACAGATACGCAGTATTTT; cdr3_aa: CASSRGVAGSTDTQYF
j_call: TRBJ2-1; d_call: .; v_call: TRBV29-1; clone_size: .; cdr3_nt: TGCAGCGCCAGGACCGGGGTCTACAATGAGCAGTTCTTC; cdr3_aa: CSARTGVYNEQFF
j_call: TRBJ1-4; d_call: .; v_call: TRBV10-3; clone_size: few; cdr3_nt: TGTGCCATCAGTGAGTCGAGTTCCTGGGGTAATGAAAAACTGTTTTTT; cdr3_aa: CAISESSSWGNEKLFF
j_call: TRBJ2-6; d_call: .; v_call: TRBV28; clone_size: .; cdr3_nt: TGTGCCAGCAGTTTGGATTCTGGGGCCAACGTCCTGACTTTC; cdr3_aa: CASSLDSGANVLTF
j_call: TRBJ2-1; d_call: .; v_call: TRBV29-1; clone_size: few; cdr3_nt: TGCAGCGTCTCCCCCCCGGAGGCCAGGCAGTTCTTC; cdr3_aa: CSVSPPEARQFF
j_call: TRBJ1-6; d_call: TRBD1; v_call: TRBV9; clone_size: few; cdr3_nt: TGTGCCAGCAGCGTGGGGACAGGGGACTTAGCCTCACCCCTCCACTTT; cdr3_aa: CASSVGTGDLASPLHF
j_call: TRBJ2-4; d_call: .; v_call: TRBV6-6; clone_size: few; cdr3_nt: TGTGCCAGCAGCAAAGGGGAGGAAAACATTCAGTACTTC; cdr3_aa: CASSKGEENIQYF
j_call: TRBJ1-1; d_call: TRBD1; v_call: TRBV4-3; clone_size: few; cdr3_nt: TGCGCCAGCAGCGCACAACAGGGGATCACTGAAGCTTTCTTT; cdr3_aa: CASSAQQGITEAFF
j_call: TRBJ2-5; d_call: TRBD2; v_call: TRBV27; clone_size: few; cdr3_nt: TGTGCCAGCAGTTCTAGCGGGAGGGCCCGGGAGACCCAGTACTTC; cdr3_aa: CASSSSGRARETQYF
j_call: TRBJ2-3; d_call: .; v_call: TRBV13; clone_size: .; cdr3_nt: TGTGCCAGCAGCTTACTGACTACCGGTACGCAGTATTTT; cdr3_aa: CASSLLTTGTQYF
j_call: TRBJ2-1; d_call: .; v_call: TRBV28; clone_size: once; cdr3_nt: TGTGCCAGTACGAAGGGGCTCTCCCCATACAATGAGCAGTTCTTC; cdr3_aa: CASTKGLSPYNEQFF
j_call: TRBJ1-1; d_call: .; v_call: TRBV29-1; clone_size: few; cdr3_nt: TGCAGCGTTGAGAAGACAGGCAACACTGAAGCTTTCTTT; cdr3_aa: CSVEKTGNTEAFF
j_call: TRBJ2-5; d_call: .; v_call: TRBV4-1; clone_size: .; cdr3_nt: TGCGCCAGCAGCCAAGATAGGGGCAGGGGAAGGCCAGAGACCCAGTACTTC; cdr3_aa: CASSQDRGRGRPETQYF
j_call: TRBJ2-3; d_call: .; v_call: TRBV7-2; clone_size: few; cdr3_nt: TGTGCCAGCAGCTCCTCAACAGGAAATACGCAGTATTTT; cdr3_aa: CASSSSTGNTQYF
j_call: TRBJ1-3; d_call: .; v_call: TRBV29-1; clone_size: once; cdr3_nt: TGCAGCGTCCATGTAACAGGTGCAGGAAACACCATATATTTT; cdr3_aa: CSVHVTGAGNTIYF
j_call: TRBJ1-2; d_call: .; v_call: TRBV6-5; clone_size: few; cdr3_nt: TGTGCCACCCTCCTAACAGGACCGGCCTATGGCTACACCTTC; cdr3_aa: CATLLTGPAYGYTF
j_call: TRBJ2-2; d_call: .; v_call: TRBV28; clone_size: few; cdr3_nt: TGTGCCAGCAGTTTTGGAATGTGGAAGACAGGTCCCATTGGGGGGTTCACCGGGGAGCTGTTTTTT; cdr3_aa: CASSFGMWKTGPIGGFTGELFF
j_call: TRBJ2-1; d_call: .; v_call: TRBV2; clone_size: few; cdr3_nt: TGTGCCAGCAGTGTGGAGGGTAAGCAGTTCTTC; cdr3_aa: CASSVEGKQFF
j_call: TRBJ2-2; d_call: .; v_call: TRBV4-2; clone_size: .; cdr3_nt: TGTGCCAGCAGCCCGCGCATTACCCCCGGGGAGCTGTTTTTT; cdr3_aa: CASSPRITPGELFF
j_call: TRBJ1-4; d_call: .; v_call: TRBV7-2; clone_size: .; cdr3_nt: TGTGCCAGCAGCCCCTGGGCCGGCGAAAAACTGTTTTTT; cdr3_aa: CASSPWAGEKLFF
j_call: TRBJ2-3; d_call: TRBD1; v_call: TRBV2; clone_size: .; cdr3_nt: TGTGCCAGCAGCCGGGACAGTGGTGGGGTCGGGACGCAGTATTTT; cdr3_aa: CASSRDSGGVGTQYF
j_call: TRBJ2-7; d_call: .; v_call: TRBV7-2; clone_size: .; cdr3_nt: TGTGCCAGCAGCTTAGATTTGCGGTACGAGCAGTACTTC; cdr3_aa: CASSLDLRYEQYF
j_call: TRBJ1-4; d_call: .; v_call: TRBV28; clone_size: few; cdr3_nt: TGTGCCAGCGGGGCGACAGGACTCGGTGTGGAGGGAAAACTGTTTTTT; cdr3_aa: CASGATGLGVEGKLFF
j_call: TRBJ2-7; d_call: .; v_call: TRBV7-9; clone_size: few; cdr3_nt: TGTGCCAGCAGCTTCTCAGGGACCGAGCAGTACTTC; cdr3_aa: CASSFSGTEQYF
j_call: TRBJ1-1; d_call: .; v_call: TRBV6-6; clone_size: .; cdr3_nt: TGTGCCAGCATCGGCGGCTTCTCCCACACTGAAGCTTTCTTT; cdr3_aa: CASIGGFSHTEAFF
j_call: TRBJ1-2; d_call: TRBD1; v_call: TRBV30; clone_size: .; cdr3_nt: TGTGCCCGTCCACGGGACAGGGGCTATGGCTACACCTTC; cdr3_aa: CARPRDRGYGYTF
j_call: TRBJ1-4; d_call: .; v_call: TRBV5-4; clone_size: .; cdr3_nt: TGTGCCAGCAGCTTACAGGGAGCTAATGAAAAACTGTTTTTT; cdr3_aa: CASSLQGANEKLFF
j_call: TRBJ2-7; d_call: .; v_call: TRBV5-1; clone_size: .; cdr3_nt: TGCGCCAGCAGCTTGGTGCCGAGCTCCTACGAGCAGTACTTC; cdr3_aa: CASSLVPSSYEQYF
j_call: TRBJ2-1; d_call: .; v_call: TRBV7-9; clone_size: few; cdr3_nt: TGTGCCACCCGAAATAGCGATGAGCAGTTCTTC; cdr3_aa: CATRNSDEQFF
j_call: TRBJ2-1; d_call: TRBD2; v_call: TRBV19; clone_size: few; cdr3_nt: TGTGCCAGTAGTAAGGTGTTTTGGGCGGGAGGAAGAAATGAGCAGTTCTTC; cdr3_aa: CASSKVFWAGGRNEQFF
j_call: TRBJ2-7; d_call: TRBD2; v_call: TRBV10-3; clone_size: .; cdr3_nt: TGTGCCTCCCAGCGGGAGCTACCCTTTGAGCAGTACTTC; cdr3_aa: CASQRELPFEQYF
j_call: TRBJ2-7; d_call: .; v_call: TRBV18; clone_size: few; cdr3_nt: TGTGCCAGCTCACCACCAGGGATAGAAACGAGCTCCTACGAGCAGTACTTC; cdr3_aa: CASSPPGIETSSYEQYF
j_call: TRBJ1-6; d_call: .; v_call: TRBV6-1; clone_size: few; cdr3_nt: TGTGCCAGCAGTGAAGCGGGCGTGAGCTCCTATAATTCACCCCTCCACTTT; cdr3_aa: CASSEAGVSSYNSPLHF
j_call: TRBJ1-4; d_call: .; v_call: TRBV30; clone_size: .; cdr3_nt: TGTGCCTGGAACAAAGGCAGTGAAAAACTGTTTTTT; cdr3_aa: CAWNKGSEKLFF
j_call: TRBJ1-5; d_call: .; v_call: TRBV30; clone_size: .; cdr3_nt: TGTGCCTGGAGTCGCGCGGGAGGACAGCCCCAGCATTTT; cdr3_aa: CAWSRAGGQPQHF
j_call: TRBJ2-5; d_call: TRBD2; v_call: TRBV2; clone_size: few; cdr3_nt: TGTGCCAGCACTTCGGGGGGAGGCTCACTTAGAGAGACCCAGTACTTC; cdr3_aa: CASTSGGGSLRETQYF
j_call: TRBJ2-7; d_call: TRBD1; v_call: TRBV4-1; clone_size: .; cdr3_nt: TGCGCCAGCAGCCAAGTGGGCGGACAGGGTCCAGGAGAGCAGTACTTC; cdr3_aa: CASSQVGGQGPGEQYF
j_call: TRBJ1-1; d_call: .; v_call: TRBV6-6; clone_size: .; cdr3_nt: TGTGCCAGCAGTTATGGGGGCAGCGGCACTGAAGCTTTCTTT; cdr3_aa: CASSYGGSGTEAFF
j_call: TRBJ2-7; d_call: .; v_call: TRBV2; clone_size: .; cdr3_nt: TGTGCCAGCAGTGTAGCGGCGGAAGGCGAGCAGTACTTC; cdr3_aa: CASSVAAEGEQYF
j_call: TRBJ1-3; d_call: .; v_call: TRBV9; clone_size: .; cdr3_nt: TGTGCCAGCAGCGTGCAGGGCTCTGGAAACACCATATATTTT; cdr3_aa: CASSVQGSGNTIYF
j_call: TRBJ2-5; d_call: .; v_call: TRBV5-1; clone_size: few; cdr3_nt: TGCGCCAGCAGCTTGGGGCAGCGCGTGAAGACCCAGTACTTC; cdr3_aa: CASSLGQRVKTQYF
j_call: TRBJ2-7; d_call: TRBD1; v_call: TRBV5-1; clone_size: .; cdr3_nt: TGCGCCAGCAGCCTGGGTGGTCCAGGGGGCTACGAGCAGTACTTC; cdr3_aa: CASSLGGPGGYEQYF
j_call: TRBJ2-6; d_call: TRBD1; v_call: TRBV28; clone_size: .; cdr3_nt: TGTGCCAGCAGCCCTCAGGGGGCGCCTGGGGCCAACGTCCTGACTTTC; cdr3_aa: CASSPQGAPGANVLTF
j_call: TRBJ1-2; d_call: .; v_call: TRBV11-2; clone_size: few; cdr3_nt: TGTGCCAGCAGCTCTCTCCCTGGGCAGGGCCGGAATGGCTACACCTTC; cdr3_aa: CASSSLPGQGRNGYTF
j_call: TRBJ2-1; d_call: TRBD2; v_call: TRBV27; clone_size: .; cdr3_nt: TGTGCCAGCAGTTTGAGTAGCGGGATGGCTGGTGGTGAGCAGTTCTTC; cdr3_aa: CASSLSSGMAGGEQFF